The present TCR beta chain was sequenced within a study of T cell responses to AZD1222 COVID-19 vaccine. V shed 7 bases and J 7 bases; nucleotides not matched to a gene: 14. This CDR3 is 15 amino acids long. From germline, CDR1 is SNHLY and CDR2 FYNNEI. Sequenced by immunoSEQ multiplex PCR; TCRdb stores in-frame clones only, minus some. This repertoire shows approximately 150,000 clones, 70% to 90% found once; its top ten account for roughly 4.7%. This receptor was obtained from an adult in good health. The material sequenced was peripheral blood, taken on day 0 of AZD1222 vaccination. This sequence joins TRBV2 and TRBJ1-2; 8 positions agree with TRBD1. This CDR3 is CASIPQGAPGRGYTF. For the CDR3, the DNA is TGTGCCAGCATACCCCAGGGGGCGCCTGGTCGTGGCTACACCTTC.